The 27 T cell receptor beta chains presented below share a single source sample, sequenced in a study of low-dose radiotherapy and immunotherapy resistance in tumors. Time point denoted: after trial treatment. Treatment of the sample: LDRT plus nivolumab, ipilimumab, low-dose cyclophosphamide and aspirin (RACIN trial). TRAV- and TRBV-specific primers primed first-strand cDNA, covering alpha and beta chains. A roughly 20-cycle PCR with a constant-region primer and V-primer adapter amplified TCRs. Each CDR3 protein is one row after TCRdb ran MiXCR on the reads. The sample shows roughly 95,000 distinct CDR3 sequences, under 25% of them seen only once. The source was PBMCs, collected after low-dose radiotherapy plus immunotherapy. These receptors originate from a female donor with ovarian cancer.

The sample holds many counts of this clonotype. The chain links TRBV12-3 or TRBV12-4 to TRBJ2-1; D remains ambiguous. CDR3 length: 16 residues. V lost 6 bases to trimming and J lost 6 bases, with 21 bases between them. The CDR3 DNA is TGTGCCAGCAGCCGTCGACCGCTTCGTACAGCCAATGAGCAGTTCTTC. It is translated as CASSRRPLRTANEQFF.

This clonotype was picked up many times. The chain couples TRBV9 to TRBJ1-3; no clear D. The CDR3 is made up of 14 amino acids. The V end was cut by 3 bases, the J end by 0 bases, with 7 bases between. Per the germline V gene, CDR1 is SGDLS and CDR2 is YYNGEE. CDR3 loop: CASSGRNSGNTIYF. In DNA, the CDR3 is TGTGCCAGCAGCGGTCGGAACTCTGGAAACACCATATATTTT.

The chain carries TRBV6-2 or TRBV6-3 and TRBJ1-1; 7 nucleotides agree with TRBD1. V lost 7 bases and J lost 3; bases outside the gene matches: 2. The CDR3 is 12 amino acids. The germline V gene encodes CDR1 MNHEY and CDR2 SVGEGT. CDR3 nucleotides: TGTGCCAGCACCAGGGGGTACACTGAAGCTTTCTTT. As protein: CASTRGYTEAFF.

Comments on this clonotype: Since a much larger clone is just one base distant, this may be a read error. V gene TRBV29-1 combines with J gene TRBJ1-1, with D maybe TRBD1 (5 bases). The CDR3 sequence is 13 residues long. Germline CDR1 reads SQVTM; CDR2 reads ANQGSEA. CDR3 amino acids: CSVAAGGHTEVFF. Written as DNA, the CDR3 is TGCAGCGTCGCAGCGGGGGGTCACACTGAAGTTTTCTTT.

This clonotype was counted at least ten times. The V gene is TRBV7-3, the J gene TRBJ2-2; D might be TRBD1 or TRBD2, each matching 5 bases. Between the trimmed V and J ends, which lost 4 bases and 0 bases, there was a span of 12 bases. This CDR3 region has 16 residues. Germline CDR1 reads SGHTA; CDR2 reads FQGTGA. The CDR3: CASSYAGTANTGELFF. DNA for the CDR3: TGTGCCAGCAGCTACGCCGGGACGGCGAACACCGGGGAGCTGTTTTTT.

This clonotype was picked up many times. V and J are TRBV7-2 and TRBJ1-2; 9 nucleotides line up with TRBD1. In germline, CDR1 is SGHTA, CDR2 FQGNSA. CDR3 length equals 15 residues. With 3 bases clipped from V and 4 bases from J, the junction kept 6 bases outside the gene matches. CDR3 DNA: TGTGCCAGCAGCTTGGAAGGGACAGGGATCTATGGCTACACCTTC. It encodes CASSLEGTGIYGYTF.

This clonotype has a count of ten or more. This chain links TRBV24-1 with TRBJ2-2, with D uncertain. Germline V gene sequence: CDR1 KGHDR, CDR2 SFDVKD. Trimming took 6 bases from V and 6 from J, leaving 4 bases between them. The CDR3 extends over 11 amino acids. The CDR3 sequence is CATSIPGELFF. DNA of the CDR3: TGTGCCACCAGTATCCCCGGGGAGCTGTTTTTT.

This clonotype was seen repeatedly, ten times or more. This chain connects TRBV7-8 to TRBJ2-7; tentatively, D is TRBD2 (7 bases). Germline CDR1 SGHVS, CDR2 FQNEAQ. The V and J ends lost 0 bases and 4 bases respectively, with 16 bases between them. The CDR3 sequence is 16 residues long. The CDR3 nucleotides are TGTGCCAGCAGCTTAGCTGGGGGGGGCCCAGGTTACGAGCAGTACTTC. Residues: CASSLAGGGPGYEQYF.

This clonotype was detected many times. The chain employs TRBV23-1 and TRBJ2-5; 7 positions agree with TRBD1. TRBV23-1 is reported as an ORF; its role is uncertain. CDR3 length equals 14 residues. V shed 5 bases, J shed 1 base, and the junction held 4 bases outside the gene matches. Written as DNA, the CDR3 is TGCGCCAGCAGTTTCTGGGACAGCCAAGAGACCCAGTACTTC. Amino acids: CASSFWDSQETQYF.

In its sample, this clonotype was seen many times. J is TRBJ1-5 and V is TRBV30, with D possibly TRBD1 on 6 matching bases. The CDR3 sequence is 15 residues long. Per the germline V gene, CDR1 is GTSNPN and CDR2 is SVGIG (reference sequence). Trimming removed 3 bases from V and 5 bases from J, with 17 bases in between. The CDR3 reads CAWSQGPTQDQPQHF. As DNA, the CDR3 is TGTGCCTGGAGCCAGGGGCCGACGCAGGATCAGCCCCAGCATTTT.

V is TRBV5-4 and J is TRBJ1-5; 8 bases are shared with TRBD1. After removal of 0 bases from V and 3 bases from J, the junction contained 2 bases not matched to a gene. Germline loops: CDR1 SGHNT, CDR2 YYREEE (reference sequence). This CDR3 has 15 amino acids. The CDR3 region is CASSLDRGFNQPQHF. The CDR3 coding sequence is TGTGCCAGCAGCTTGGACAGGGGGTTCAATCAGCCCCAGCATTTT.

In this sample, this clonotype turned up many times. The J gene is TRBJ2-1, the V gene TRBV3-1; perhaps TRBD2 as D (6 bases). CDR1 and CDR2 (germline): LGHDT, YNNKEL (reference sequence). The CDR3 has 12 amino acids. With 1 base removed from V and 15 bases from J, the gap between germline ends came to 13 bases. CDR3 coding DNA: TGTGCCAGCAGCCAAGGCGGCGGGATGCGGTTCTTC. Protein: CASSQGGGMRFF.

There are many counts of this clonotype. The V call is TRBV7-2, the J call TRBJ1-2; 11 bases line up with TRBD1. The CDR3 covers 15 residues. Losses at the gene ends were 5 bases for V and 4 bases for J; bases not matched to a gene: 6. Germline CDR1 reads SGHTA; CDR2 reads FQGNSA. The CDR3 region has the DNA TGTGCCAGCAGCCAAGACGGGACAGGGGGCTATGGCTACACCTTC. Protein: CASSQDGTGGYGYTF.

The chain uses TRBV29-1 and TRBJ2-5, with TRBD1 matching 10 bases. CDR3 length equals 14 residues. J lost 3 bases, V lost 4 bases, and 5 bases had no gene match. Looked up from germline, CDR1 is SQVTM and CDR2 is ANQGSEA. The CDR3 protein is CSVARDRGKETQYF. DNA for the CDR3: TGCAGCGTTGCCCGGGACAGGGGAAAAGAGACCCAGTACTTC.

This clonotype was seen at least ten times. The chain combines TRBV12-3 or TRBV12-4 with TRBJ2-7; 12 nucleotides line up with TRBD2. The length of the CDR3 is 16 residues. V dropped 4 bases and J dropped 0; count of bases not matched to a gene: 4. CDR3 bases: TGTGCCAGCAGTTCTTCTAGCGGGAGGGACTCCTACGAGCAGTACTTC. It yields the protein CASSSSSGRDSYEQYF.

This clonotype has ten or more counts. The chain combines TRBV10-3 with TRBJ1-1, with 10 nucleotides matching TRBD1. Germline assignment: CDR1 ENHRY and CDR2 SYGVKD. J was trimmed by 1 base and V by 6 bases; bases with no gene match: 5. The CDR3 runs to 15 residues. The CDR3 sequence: CAIRGTGVGNTEAFF. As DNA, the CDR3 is TGTGCCATCAGAGGGACAGGGGTAGGGAACACTGAAGCTTTCTTT.

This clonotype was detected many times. CDR3 sequence reads: CASSYYGGAVSYNEQFF. CDR3 DNA: TGTGCCAGCAGTTACTACGGGGGGGCCGTTTCCTACAATGAGCAGTTCTTC. The chain is built from TRBV6-2 or TRBV6-3 and TRBJ2-1; TRBD2 matches 8 bases. Per germline, CDR1 MNHEY and CDR2 SVGEGT. Trimming removed 1 base from V and 1 base from J; junction bases left unmatched: 6. The CDR3 covers 17 residues.

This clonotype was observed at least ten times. The CDR3 DNA reads as TGTGCCAGCAGCGTGGGGACAGGGGACACTGAAGCTTTCTTT. It codes for CASSVGTGDTEAFF. The chain is built from TRBV9 and TRBJ1-1; 10 nucleotides match TRBD1. With 2 bases clipped from V and 3 bases from J, the junction kept 1 base outside the gene matches. Per the germline V gene, CDR1 is SGDLS and CDR2 is YYNGEE. CDR3 length: 14 residues.

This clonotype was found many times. DNA of the CDR3: TGCGCCAGCAGCGTCAGAGGCACTGGAAACACCATATATTTT. As protein: CASSVRGTGNTIYF. This sequence joins TRBV5-1 and TRBJ1-3; no definite D call. Per germline, CDR1 SGHRS and CDR2 YFSETQ. Trimming took 4 bases from V and 2 from J, leaving 10 bases between them. This CDR3 comprises 14 residues.

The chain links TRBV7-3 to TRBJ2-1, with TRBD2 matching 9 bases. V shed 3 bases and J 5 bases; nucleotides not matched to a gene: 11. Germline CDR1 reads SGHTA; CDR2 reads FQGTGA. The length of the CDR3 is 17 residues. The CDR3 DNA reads TGTGCCAGCAGCTTCACGTCTCTAGCGGGAAGGAACAATGAGCAGTTCTTC. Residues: CASSFTSLAGRNNEQFF. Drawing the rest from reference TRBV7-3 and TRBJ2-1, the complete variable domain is GAGVSQTPSNKVTEKGKYVELRCDPISGHTALYWYRQSLGQGPEFLIYFQGTGAADDSGLPNDRFFAVRPEGSVSTLKIQRTERGDSAVYLCASSFTSLAGRNNEQFFGPGTRLTVL.

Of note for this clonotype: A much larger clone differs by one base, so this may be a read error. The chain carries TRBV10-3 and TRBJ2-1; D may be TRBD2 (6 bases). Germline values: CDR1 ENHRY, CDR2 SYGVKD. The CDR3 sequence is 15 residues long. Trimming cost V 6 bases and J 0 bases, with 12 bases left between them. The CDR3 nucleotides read TGTGCCATCAGGGGGGTGGGGGGCTCCTACAATGAGCAGTTCTTC. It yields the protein CAIRGVGGSYNEQFF.

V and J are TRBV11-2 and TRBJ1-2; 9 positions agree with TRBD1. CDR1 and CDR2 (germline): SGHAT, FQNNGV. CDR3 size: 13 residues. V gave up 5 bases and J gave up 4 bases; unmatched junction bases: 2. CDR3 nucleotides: TGTGCCAGCAGCGAGACAGGGGGCTATGGCTACACCTTC. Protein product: CASSETGGYGYTF.

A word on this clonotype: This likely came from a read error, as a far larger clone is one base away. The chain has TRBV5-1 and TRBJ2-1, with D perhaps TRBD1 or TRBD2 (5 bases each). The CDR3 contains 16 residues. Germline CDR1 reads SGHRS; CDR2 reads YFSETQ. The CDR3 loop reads CVSSITGTLTYNEQFF. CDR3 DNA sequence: TGTGTCAGCAGCATAACCGGGACCTTGACCTACAATGAGCAGTTCTTC.

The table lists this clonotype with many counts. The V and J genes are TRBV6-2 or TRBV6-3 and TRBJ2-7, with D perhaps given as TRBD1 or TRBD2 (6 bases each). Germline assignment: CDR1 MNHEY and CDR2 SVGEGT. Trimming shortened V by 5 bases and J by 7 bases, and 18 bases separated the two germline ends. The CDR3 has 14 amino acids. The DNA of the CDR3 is TGTGCCAGCAGTCCCTGGGGGGCCTTGGGGGAGCAGTACTTC. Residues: CASSPWGALGEQYF.

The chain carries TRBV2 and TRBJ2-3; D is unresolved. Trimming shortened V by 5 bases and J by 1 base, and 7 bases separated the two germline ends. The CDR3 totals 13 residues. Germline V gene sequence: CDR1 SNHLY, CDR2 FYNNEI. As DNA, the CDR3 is TGTGCCAGCAGTCCGGACCGCACAGATACGCAGTATTTT. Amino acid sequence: CASSPDRTDTQYF.

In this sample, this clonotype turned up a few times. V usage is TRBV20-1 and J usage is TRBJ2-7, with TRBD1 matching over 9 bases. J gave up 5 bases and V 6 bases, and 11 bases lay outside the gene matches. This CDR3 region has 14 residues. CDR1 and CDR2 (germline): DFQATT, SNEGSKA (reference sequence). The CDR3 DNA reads TGCAGTGCCCCTTCTGGGACAGGGATTCACGAGCAGTACTTC. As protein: CSAPSGTGIHEQYF.

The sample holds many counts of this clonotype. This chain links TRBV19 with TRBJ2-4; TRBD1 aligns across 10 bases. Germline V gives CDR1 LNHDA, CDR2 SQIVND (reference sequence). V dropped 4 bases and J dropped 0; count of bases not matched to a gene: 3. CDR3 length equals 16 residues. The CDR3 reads CASSTWDRGAKNIQYF. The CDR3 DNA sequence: TGTGCCAGTAGTACCTGGGACAGGGGAGCCAAAAACATTCAGTACTTC.